This TCR beta chain is drawn from a study of blood T cell repertoires in COVID-19 (dated by TCRdb to the early 2020s). As for the study more broadly: Samples covering the acute and convalescent phases of COVID-19 were provided by collaborators in the United States, Italy and Spain. Sample metadata almost always included a de-identified subject ID, COVID-19 status, age in years and sex. Samples came from the ongoing ImmuneRACE study (first 160 participants) plus 1,254 subjects from 6 global collaborators. HLA class I and class II types, where available, came from metadata supplied by the sample provider rather than from assay-based typing. The repertoires were released in a freely available public database meant as a resource for research on the immune response to SARS-CoV-2. The material from the prospective study consisted of cDNA or gDNA derived from T cells, B-cell-depleted T cells, or PBMCs. Subjects who had been exposed to COVID-19, were actively infected with it, or had recovered from it provided the deeply sampled blood TCRbeta repertoires that made up the dataset.

The immunoSEQ Assay, a bias-controlled multiplex PCR, was used to amplify TCRbeta CDR3 regions from genomic DNA. The study's processing was this. Within the assay, amplification of reference gene primers was used to estimate how many nucleated cells each sample contained. To quantify the absolute abundance of each unique TCRbeta CDR3 rearrangement, sequence reads were collapsed and filtered. For each sample, productive Simpson clonality was calculated as the square root of Simpson's diversity index over productive rearrangements. As stored in TCRdb, this immuneACCESS dataset retains in-frame rearrangements with V and J assigned. A fraction of the clones does not appear; measured against another copy, unresolved V genes explain less than half of the discrepancy, and the remainder lacks a known reason. D and trimming were read from the DNA, whereas the V and J calls and clone size are those reported in that table. The sample table records 300,000 to 500,000 clones; roughly 90% of these occur just once. The ten largest account for around 0.95% of the sample.

The CDR3 has 15 amino acids, counting the end cysteine and phenylalanine. CDR3 DNA only is kept here, 45 bases in frame from base 1. V trim: 6 bases; J trim: 1 base; unmatched bases: 8. The CDR1 and CDR2 encoded by the germline V gene are MNHEY and SVGAGI. Participants in the prospective study were aged about 18 to 100 years, lived in some 24 United States geographic areas, and enrolled through a virtual design. To assign participants to cohorts, the prospective study relied on clinical history that participants themselves reported in a screening survey and a study questionnaire. Each participant in the prospective study had whole blood, serum and a nasopharyngeal or oropharyngeal swab collected by mobile phlebotomists. Additional blood draws and questionnaires over an approximately two-month period could optionally be provided by prospective study participants. Prospective study blood samples were shipped either frozen or at room temperature before DNA extraction.

On this clone: Its binding antigen is unknown. Within one base of it there is no much larger clone, and no base qualities were kept.

Overall results and qualifications from the work: The quantity of clinical and demographic metadata differed by source and by participant and was supplied without curation.

The chain uses TRBV6-5 and TRBJ1-2, with 7 bases in between that match TRBD1. The TCR sequence derives from a young woman with acute COVID-19. Sequenced input: PBMCs or T cells enriched from blood (not recorded which). The CDR3 is CASRYKGQVNYGYTF. The bases read TGTGCCAGCAGATATAAAGGACAGGTTAACTATGGCTACACCTTC.